The 32 T cell receptor beta chains listed next were all sequenced from one sample in a study of T cells in Graves' hyperthyroidism and ophthalmopathy. Amplification of TCR beta CDR3 regions was performed using RNA transcripts as template. TCR CDR3 underwent first-round RT-PCR with the HTBI primer set. From the multiplex PCR reads, TCRdb called clonotypes with MiXCR, one entry per CDR3 protein. This table has around 300,000 distinct CDR3 sequences, roughly 15% appearing once. Sequencing was done on a sample of blood. These receptor sequences come from a woman in her 30s with Graves' hyperthyroidism that later progressed to Graves' ophthalmopathy.

This clonotype was detected ten times or more. This chain uses TRBV28 with TRBJ1-5; maybe TRBD1 (6 bases). Per germline, CDR1 MDHEN and CDR2 SYDVKM. The V end lost 7 bases, the J end lost 4 bases, and 17 bases lay between the germline ends. The CDR3 spans 15 residues. The CDR3 DNA follows: TGTGCCAGCACTCGAAGGGGGGCTGGTAATCAGCCCCAGCATTTT. This codes for CASTRRGAGNQPQHF.

The table lists this clonotype with many counts. The gene calls are TRBV4-1 and TRBJ2-7; 9 nucleotides align to TRBD1. CDR3 length equals 14 residues. The germline V gene encodes CDR1 MGHRA and CDR2 YSYEKL. The V segment lost 6 bases and the J segment 6 bases; nucleotides outside the gene matches: 9. In DNA form, the CDR3 reads TGCGCCAGCAGTCCCGGGACAGGGAGAGGCGAGCAGTACTTC. It translates to CASSPGTGRGEQYF.

This clonotype occurred a few times. The chain is built from TRBV7-2 and TRBJ2-3; unclear D gene. V lost 7 bases and J 3 bases, leaving 17 bases between the germline ends. The germline gives CDR1 SGHTA, CDR2 FQGNSA. The CDR3 extends over 15 amino acids. CDR3 sequence reads: CASKLSGFKTDTQYF. The CDR3 DNA reads TGTGCCAGCAAGCTTTCGGGTTTCAAGACAGATACGCAGTATTTT.

This clonotype was picked up a small number of times. This sequence joins TRBV29-1 and TRBJ2-4, with 8 bases fitting TRBD2. Unmatched junction bases numbered 6, after V lost 1 base and J lost 4 bases. CDR3 length equals 15 residues. Germline V gene data show CDR1 as SQVTM and CDR2 as ANQGSEA. CDR3: CSVEGVSGEKNIQYF. In DNA, the CDR3 is TGCAGCGTTGAAGGGGTTAGCGGGGAAAAAAACATTCAGTACTTC.

This clonotype was detected ten times or more. The genes are TRBV11-2 and TRBJ1-1; a possible D gene is TRBD1 (5 bases). The V gene's germline CDR1 is SGHAT and CDR2 FQNNGV. The CDR3 runs to 15 residues. Trimming shortened V by 1 base and J by 0 bases, and 9 bases separated the two germline ends. The CDR3: CASSLGSDMNTEAFF. CDR3 nucleotide sequence: TGTGCCAGCAGCTTAGGGTCGGACATGAACACTGAAGCTTTCTTT.

Comments on this clonotype: Being one base from a much bigger clone, this may be a read error. Lacking the conserved final phenylalanine or tryptophan, this CDR3 likely reflects a read error. The CDR3 loop is CASSMTGATPPLHL. CDR3 DNA sequence: TGTGCCAGCAGCATGACAGGCGCTACCCCTCCCCTCCACCTT. The chain links TRBV7-9 to TRBJ1-6; D is perhaps TRBD1 (6 bases). The CDR3 runs 14 residues. Looked up from germline, CDR1 is SEHNR and CDR2 is FQNEAQ (reference sequence). Trimming cost V 5 bases and J 13 bases, with 18 bases left between them.

The sample holds a few counts of this clonotype. The chain links TRBV9 to TRBJ2-7; D remains ambiguous. This CDR3 region has 14 residues. Germline CDR1 reads SGDLS; CDR2 reads YYNGEE. V was clipped by 1 base and J by 2 bases, with 10 bases between them. CDR3 nucleotides: TGTGCCAGCAGCGTAAGAGGCACCGCCTACGAGCAGTACTTC. Residues: CASSVRGTAYEQYF.

This clonotype was picked up many times. The J gene is TRBJ2-1, the V gene TRBV18; no reliable D call. V was shortened by 2 bases and J by 9 bases, with 17 bases between the two germline ends. There are 15 residues in the CDR3. CDR1 is KGHSH and CDR2 is LQKENI in the germline V gene. The CDR3 protein is CASSPLVETLGEQFF. The CDR3 DNA reads TGTGCCAGCTCACCATTAGTAGAGACCCTTGGTGAGCAGTTCTTC.

This clonotype was seen ten or more times. V usage is TRBV6-1 and J usage is TRBJ2-3; D is uncertain. Trimming took off 6 bases at V and 5 bases at J, with 24 bases between the two ends. This CDR3 contains 17 residues. The germline V gene encodes CDR1 MNHNS and CDR2 SASEGT. DNA for the CDR3: TGTGCCAGCAGACTCGGCCCGCGTTGGAACTTCCAAGATACGCAGTATTTT. It codes for CASRLGPRWNFQDTQYF.

This clonotype came up a few times. The rearrangement uses TRBV20-1 and TRBJ2-1, with D possibly being TRBD2 (5 bases). The CDR3 runs to 15 residues. V was pared by 0 bases and J by 3 bases, with 12 bases between. Germline V gives CDR1 DFQATT, CDR2 SNEGSKA (reference sequence). The CDR3 sequence: CSARETHRDYNEQFF. In DNA form, the CDR3 reads TGCAGTGCTAGAGAGACGCACCGGGACTACAATGAGCAGTTCTTC.

This clonotype appeared many times. The chain is built from TRBV27 and TRBJ1-1; 9 bases are a match to TRBD1. V lost 5 bases and J lost 3; bases outside the gene matches: 10. Germline V gives CDR1 MNHEY, CDR2 SMNVEV (reference sequence). This CDR3 contains 16 residues. CDR3 residues: CASSPGQGIVYTEAFF. The CDR3 DNA reads as TGTGCCAGCAGTCCTGGACAGGGGATCGTTTACACTGAAGCTTTCTTT.

V usage is TRBV3-1 and J usage is TRBJ2-1; possibly TRBD1 for D (6 bases). Germline lookup yields CDR1 LGHDT and CDR2 YNNKEL (reference sequence). This CDR3 contains 16 residues. V was clipped by 4 bases and J by 3 bases, with 16 bases between them. CDR3 bases: TGTGCCAGCAGCCCCTCTGGTGGGGGCGACTACAATGAGCAGTTCTTC. This encodes CASSPSGGGDYNEQFF.

This sequence joins TRBV11-2 and TRBJ1-1; tentatively, D is TRBD1 (6 bases). Per the germline V gene, CDR1 is SGHAT and CDR2 is FQNNGV. The length of the CDR3 is 15 residues. V was cut by 5 bases and J by 0 bases, with 13 bases left in between. The CDR3: CASSRDISVNTEAFF. CDR3 nucleotide sequence: TGTGCCAGCAGCCGGGACATCTCCGTGAACACTGAAGCTTTCTTT.

This clonotype was recorded at least ten times. The junction departs from the called germline gene at one end, perhaps through a read error. Here the CDR3 reads CASSQDHSNSEAFF. The CDR3 DNA reads TGCGCCAGCAGCCAAGATCACTCAAACAGTGAAGCTTTCTTT. The V and J genes are TRBV4-1 and TRBJ1-1; D call uncertain. The germline V gene has CDR1 MGHRA and CDR2 YSYEKL. This CDR3 is built from 14 residues.

This clonotype was counted at least ten times. The gene calls are TRBV20-1 and TRBJ2-7, with D possibly matching TRBD1 (5 bases). Germline V gives CDR1 DFQATT, CDR2 SNEGSKA (reference sequence). This CDR3 spans 13 amino acids. V dropped 6 bases and J dropped 0 bases, with 12 bases sitting between them. The CDR3 DNA reads as TGCAGTGCCGAGAGCGACAGCTCCTACGAGCAGTACTTC. This gives the protein CSAESDSSYEQYF.

This clonotype was found many times. V gene TRBV6-5 combines with J gene TRBJ1-5; 8 bases agree with TRBD1. The V segment lost 0 bases and the J segment 4 bases; nucleotides outside the gene matches: 2. CDR1 is MNHEY, CDR2 SVGAGI, per germline. This CDR3 spans 15 amino acids. In nucleotides, the CDR3 is TGTGCCAGCAGTTACTCGGGACAGGCTAATCAGCCCCAGCATTTT. Encoded protein: CASSYSGQANQPQHF.

Worth noting for this clonotype: An end of the junction differs from the germline gene, which may be a read error. The CDR3 here is CASSRSSFDERYF. In nucleotides, the CDR3 is TGTGCCAGCTCACGATCGTCTTTCGACGAGCGGTACTTC. V usage is TRBV18 and J usage is TRBJ2-7; no clear D gene. Looked up from germline, CDR1 is KGHSH and CDR2 is LQKENI. The CDR3 is 13 amino acids. The variable domain in full, completed from reference TRBV18 and TRBJ2-7, reads NAGVMQNPRHLVRRRGQEARLRCSPMKGHSHVYWYRQLPEEGLKFMVYLQKENIIDESGMPKERFSAEFPKEGPSILRIQQVVRGDSAAYFCASSRSSFDERYFGPGTRLTVT.

The table lists this clonotype with many counts. The junction departs from germline at one end; a sequencing error may be responsible. This sequence joins TRBV2 and TRBJ1-2, with D uncertain. This CDR3 region has 11 residues. Germline assignment: CDR1 SNHLY and CDR2 FYNNEI. The CDR3 region has the DNA TGTGCCAGCAGGGGAAACGATGGCGACACCTTC. It specifies CASRGNDGDTF. The entire variable domain, with the rest obtained from reference TRBV2 and TRBJ1-2, is as follows: EPEVTQTPSHQVTQMGQEVILRCVPISNHLYFYWYRQILGQKVEFLVSFYNNEISEKSEIFDDQFSVERPDGSNFTLKIRSTKLEDSAMYFCASRGNDGDTFGSGTRLTVV.

This chain links TRBV4-2 with TRBJ2-3; D is undetermined. This CDR3 comprises 13 residues. The germline V gene encodes CDR1 LGHNA and CDR2 YNFKEQ. The V end lost 1 base, the J end lost 6 bases, and 8 bases lay between the germline ends. The CDR3 nucleotides read TGTGCCAGCAGCCAAGGTCTACTGGATACGCAGTATTTT. Translating gives CASSQGLLDTQYF.

This clonotype was counted a few times. The rearrangement links TRBV5-1 to TRBJ1-1; D unclear. The germline gives CDR1 SGHRS, CDR2 YFSETQ. This CDR3 region has 12 residues. V was pared by 5 bases and J by 4 bases, with 9 bases between. The CDR3 protein is CASRSSGTEAFF. DNA for the CDR3: TGCGCCAGCAGAAGTTCGGGCACTGAAGCTTTCTTT.

This clonotype appeared many times. The chain links TRBV6-1 to TRBJ2-5; no clear D gene. V was cut by 1 base and J by 3 bases, with 12 bases left in between. Germline CDR1 MNHNS, CDR2 SASEGT. This CDR3 is 15 amino acids long. The CDR3 reads CASSEVKAKEETQYF. The CDR3 coding sequence is TGTGCCAGCAGTGAAGTAAAAGCAAAAGAAGAGACCCAGTACTTC.

The rearrangement links TRBV4-1 to TRBJ1-5, with 11 positions matching TRBD1. CDR1 and CDR2 from the germline V gene are MGHRA and YSYEKL. The CDR3 totals 16 residues. With 1 base clipped from V and 4 bases from J, the junction kept 3 bases outside the gene matches. CDR3 sequence: CASSQADRGLNQPQHF. DNA of the CDR3: TGCGCCAGCAGCCAAGCGGACAGGGGGCTTAATCAGCCCCAGCATTTT.

This clonotype has more than one count but fewer than ten. This sequence joins TRBV7-9 and TRBJ2-1; D is uncertain. This CDR3 contains 15 residues. Germline CDR1 is SEHNR and CDR2 is FQNEAQ (reference sequence). V was cut by 0 bases and J by 2 bases, with 8 bases left in between. In DNA, the CDR3 is TGTGCCAGCAGCTTAGCGTGGAAGGCCTACAATGAGCAGTTCTTC. As protein: CASSLAWKAYNEQFF.

In its sample, this clonotype was seen a few times. The chain carries TRBV6-1 and TRBJ1-1; D gene uncertain. Between the trimmed V and J ends, which lost 8 bases and 6 bases, there was a span of 16 bases. The germline gives CDR1 MNHNS, CDR2 SASEGT. The CDR3 covers 13 residues. The CDR3 region is CASVGGSEAEAFF. For the CDR3, the DNA is TGTGCCAGCGTGGGAGGGTCGGAGGCTGAAGCTTTCTTT.

The rearrangement links TRBV20-1 to TRBJ1-6; possibly TRBD1 for D (6 bases). CDR1 and CDR2 (germline): DFQATT, SNEGSKA (reference sequence). V lost 6 bases to trimming and J lost 8 bases, with 17 bases between them. This CDR3 comprises 14 residues. The CDR3 loop reads CSAGVGTSDSPLHF. The DNA of the CDR3 is TGCAGTGCAGGGGTAGGGACATCGGATTCACCCCTCCACTTT.

This clonotype was detected ten times or more. The genes are TRBV5-1 and TRBJ2-2, with TRBD2 as a possible D gene (6 bases). V lost 3 bases to trimming and J lost 5 bases, with 8 bases between them. CDR3 length: 13 residues. CDR1 is SGHRS and CDR2 is YFSETQ in the germline V gene. CDR3 in DNA: TGCGCCAGCAGCTGGGGAGGAACCGGGGAGCTGTTTTTT. Its protein is CASSWGGTGELFF.

This clonotype has a count of ten or more. The chain links TRBV3-1 to TRBJ2-5; D gene uncertain. The CDR3 spans 11 residues. V was trimmed by 7 bases and J by 3 bases, leaving 6 bases between them. CDR1 is LGHDT, CDR2 YNNKEL, per germline (reference sequence). The CDR3 here is CASKTEETQYF. The DNA for the CDR3 is TGTGCCAGCAAAACTGAAGAGACCCAGTACTTC.

This clonotype came up a few times. This chain connects TRBV4-1 to TRBJ1-2; 7 bases fit TRBD1. V lost 0 bases and J lost 3; bases outside the gene matches: 4. The germline CDR1 and CDR2 sequences are MGHRA and YSYEKL. This CDR3 has 15 amino acids. CDR3 loop: CASSQDAGGDYGYTF. The CDR3 DNA follows: TGCGCCAGCAGCCAAGACGCAGGGGGGGACTATGGCTACACCTTC.

In its sample, this clonotype was seen a few times. The rearrangement links TRBV6-1 to TRBJ2-4, with TRBD1 matching 8 bases. Germline trimming cut 8 bases from V and 10 bases from J; bases unmatched to any gene: 4. Germline V gene data show CDR1 as MNHNS and CDR2 as SASEGT. CDR3 size: 11 residues. CDR3 coding DNA: TGTGCCAGCGGGACAGGACAGATTCAGTACTTC. Protein product: CASGTGQIQYF.

In its sample, this clonotype was seen many times. The gene calls are TRBV30 and TRBJ1-1, with TRBD1 matching 9 bases. Looked up from germline, CDR1 is GTSNPN and CDR2 is SVGIG (reference sequence). Losses at the gene ends were 4 bases for V and 7 bases for J; bases not matched to a gene: 13. CDR3 length: 15 amino acids. In nucleotides, the CDR3 is TGTGCCTGGAAGAATCCGGGACAGGGTATTGTTGAAGCTTTCTTT. Translating gives CAWKNPGQGIVEAFF.

This clonotype was observed a few times. CDR3 in amino acids: CASSRGQGGGQPQHF. The CDR3, as DNA: TGTGCCAGCAGTCGAGGACAGGGGGGCGGTCAGCCCCAGCATTTT. V gene TRBV27 combines with J gene TRBJ1-5; TRBD1 matches 10 bases. The CDR3 covers 15 residues. Germline CDR1 MNHEY, CDR2 SMNVEV (reference sequence). With V trimmed by 5 bases and J by 6 bases, 7 bases remained unmatched.

This clonotype has ten or more counts. The chain links TRBV6-2 or TRBV6-3 to TRBJ2-3; 7 bases are a match to TRBD2. The CDR3 has 17 residues. After removal of 4 bases from V and 2 bases from J, the junction contained 12 bases not matched to a gene. From germline, CDR1 is MNHEY and CDR2 SVGEGT. CDR3 protein: CASSFILADGDTDTQYF. In DNA, the CDR3 is TGTGCCAGCAGTTTTATCCTAGCGGATGGGGACACAGATACGCAGTATTTT.